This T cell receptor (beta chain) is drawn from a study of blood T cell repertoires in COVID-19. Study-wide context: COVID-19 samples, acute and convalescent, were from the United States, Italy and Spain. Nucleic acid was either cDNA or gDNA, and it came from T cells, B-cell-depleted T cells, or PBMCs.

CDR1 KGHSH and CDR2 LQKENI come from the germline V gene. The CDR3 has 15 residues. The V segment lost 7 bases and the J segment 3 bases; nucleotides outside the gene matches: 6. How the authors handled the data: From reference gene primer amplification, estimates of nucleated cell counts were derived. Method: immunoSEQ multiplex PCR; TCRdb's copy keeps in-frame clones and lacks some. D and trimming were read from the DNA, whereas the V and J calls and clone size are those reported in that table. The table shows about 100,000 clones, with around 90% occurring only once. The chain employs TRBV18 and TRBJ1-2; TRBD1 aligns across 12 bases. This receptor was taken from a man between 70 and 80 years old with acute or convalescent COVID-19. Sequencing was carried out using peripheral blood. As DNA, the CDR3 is TGTGCCAGCTTGCCGGGACAGGGGGCTTACTATGGCTACACCTTC. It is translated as CASLPGQGAYYGYTF. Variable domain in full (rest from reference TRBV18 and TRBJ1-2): NAGVMQNPRHLVRRRGQEARLRCSPMKGHSHVYWYRQLPEEGLKFMVYLQKENIIDESGMPKERFSAEFPKEGPSILRIQQVVRGDSAAYFCASLPGQGAYYGYTFGSGTRLTVV.